Shown below are 26 T cell receptor beta chains from a single sample sequenced in a study of shared clonotypes between healthy human individuals. The table came from immunoSEQ multiplex PCR; TCRdb's copy has only in-frame clones and leaves some out. The sample has some 1,100,000 clones, 78% seen once. Material: memory CD4+ T cells from PBMCs. As to subset: CD45RA-negative fraction. The receptors shown here come from a man aged 18 to 30 in good health. Some clones in this sample may be carry-over from other donors' samples.

This clone has just a few counts. V gene TRBV7-3 combines with J gene TRBJ1-3; 10 bases map to TRBD1. After removal of 5 bases from V and 2 bases from J, the junction contained 3 bases not matched to a gene. Germline loops: CDR1 SGHTA, CDR2 FQGTGA. The CDR3 runs 15 residues. The CDR3 DNA reads as TGTGCCAGCAGCACAGGGACAGGGGCTGGAAACACCATATATTTT. Protein sequence: CASSTGTGAGNTIYF.

This chain uses TRBV15 with TRBJ1-2; tentative D call: TRBD1 (5 bases). The CDR3 loop spans 11 amino acids. Trimming took off 8 bases at V and 6 bases at J, with 10 bases between the two ends. Germline V gene lookup returns CDR1 LNHNV and CDR2 YYDKDF (reference sequence). CDR3 sequence: CATWGSDGYTF. The CDR3 DNA reads TGTGCCACCTGGGGCTCTGATGGCTACACCTTC. Full variable domain (remainder filled in from reference TRBV15 and TRBJ1-2): DAMVIQNPRYQVTQFGKPVTLSCSQTLNHNVMYWYQQKSSQAPKLLFHYYDKDFNNEADTPDNFQSRRPNTSFCFLDIRSPGLGDTAMYLCATWGSDGYTFGSGTRLTVV.

This chain connects TRBV9 to TRBJ2-1; the D is unclear. V was trimmed by 0 bases and J by 1 base, leaving 11 bases between them. The CDR3 contains 16 residues. Per germline, CDR1 SGDLS and CDR2 YYNGEE. The CDR3 loop is CASSVGPSSSYNEQFF. CDR3 bases: TGTGCCAGCAGCGTAGGGCCAAGCTCATCCTACAATGAGCAGTTCTTC.

V is TRBV2 and J is TRBJ2-5, with a tentative D call TRBD2 (6 bases). The CDR3 loop spans 14 amino acids. The ends were cut back, 6 bases at V and 9 bases at J, with 20 bases in the middle. The germline gives CDR1 SNHLY, CDR2 FYNNEI. CDR3 sequence reads: CASRGSSAGFSQYF. For the CDR3, the DNA is TGTGCCAGCAGGGGGTCTAGCGCTGGATTTTCCCAGTACTTC.

The V call is TRBV14, the J call TRBJ1-6; 7 nucleotides match TRBD1. Germline V CDR1 and CDR2: SGHDN, FVKESK. The CDR3 runs to 15 residues. V dropped 2 bases and J dropped 7; count of bases not matched to a gene: 5. The CDR3 sequence: CASSQKGQRNSPLHF. The CDR3 DNA is TGTGCCAGCAGCCAAAAGGGACAGAGGAATTCACCCCTCCACTTT.

This rearrangement joins TRBV7-2 to TRBJ1-4; 7 bases match TRBD1. V was pared by 1 base and J by 5 bases, with 4 bases of the junction left unmatched. The CDR3 contains 15 residues. CDR1 is SGHTA, CDR2 FQGNSA, per germline. Here the CDR3 reads CASSLGPGQNEKLFF. The CDR3 region has the DNA TGTGCCAGCAGCTTAGGCCCGGGACAGAATGAAAAACTGTTTTTT.

The rearrangement joins TRBV27 to TRBJ1-5; D gene ambiguous. CDR3 length equals 13 residues. Germline assignment: CDR1 MNHEY and CDR2 SMNVEV (reference sequence). Trimming took off 3 bases at V and 5 bases at J, with 8 bases between the two ends. DNA for the CDR3: TGTGCCAGCAGTTTTGAGGCGCATCAGCCCCAGCATTTT. It codes for CASSFEAHQPQHF.

The chain employs TRBV19 and TRBJ2-5; D unresolved. This CDR3 is built from 14 residues. V was clipped by 4 bases and J by 5 bases, with 14 bases between them. CDR1 LNHDA and CDR2 SQIVND come from the germline V gene (reference sequence). CDR3 sequence: CASSTTFSGETQYF. The CDR3 DNA sequence: TGTGCCAGTAGTACAACTTTTTCTGGGGAGACCCAGTACTTC.

This chain connects TRBV11-2 to TRBJ2-2; no definite D call. V was shortened by 3 bases and J by 7 bases, with 12 bases between the two germline ends. This CDR3 region has 14 residues. CDR1 and CDR2 (germline): SGHAT, FQNNGV. CDR3 protein: CASSFSGRGGELFF. Written as DNA, the CDR3 is TGTGCCAGCAGCTTTAGTGGTAGAGGCGGGGAGCTGTTTTTT. The full variable domain, completed using reference TRBV11-2 and TRBJ2-2, is EAGVAQSPRYKIIEKRQSVAFWCNPISGHATLYWYQQILGQGPKLLIQFQNNGVVDDSQLPKDRFSAERLKGVDSTLKIQPAKLEDSAVYLCASSFSGRGGELFFGEGSRLTVL.

A note on this clone: Other DNA sequences in the sample encode the same CDR3. The genes are TRBV5-1 and TRBJ2-3; D unclear. The ends were cut back, 0 bases at V and 5 bases at J, with 7 bases in the middle. The CDR3 loop spans 13 amino acids. Germline CDR1 reads SGHRS; CDR2 reads YFSETQ. The CDR3 nucleotides are TGCGCCAGCAGCTTGGGCGGCCAAGATACGCAGTATTTT. Protein sequence: CASSLGGQDTQYF.

The chain combines TRBV27 with TRBJ2-5; D assignment may be TRBD1 or TRBD2 (5 bases each). Germline CDR1 reads MNHEY; CDR2 reads SMNVEV (reference sequence). Deletions cut 5 bases from V and 10 bases from J, with 26 bases between. This CDR3 has 16 residues. The CDR3 sequence is CASSARPGTGLVDQYF. The CDR3 DNA is TGTGCCAGCAGTGCGCGCCCCGGGACGGGGCTTGTGGACCAGTACTTC.

This clone came up once. The chain couples TRBV9 to TRBJ2-7, with TRBD1 as a possible D gene (5 bases). The CDR3 runs 15 residues. CDR1 and CDR2 from the germline V gene are SGDLS and YYNGEE. V lost 1 base, J lost 2 bases, and 13 bases lay in between. The CDR3 here is CASSVQEIGAYEQYF. DNA of the CDR3: TGTGCCAGCAGCGTACAAGAGATAGGGGCCTACGAGCAGTACTTC.

As regards this clone: This sample includes further DNA sequences coding for the same CDR3. The V gene is TRBV7-9, the J gene TRBJ2-7; the D gene is possibly TRBD1 (5 bases). The length of the CDR3 is 12 residues. Trimming stripped 4 bases from V and 4 bases from J, with 8 bases between. Germline CDR1 reads SEHNR; CDR2 reads FQNEAQ (reference sequence). The CDR3 DNA sequence: TGTGCCAGCAGCTCTCAGGGATACGAGCAGTACTTC. This sequence encodes CASSSQGYEQYF.

A single count supports this clone. Other DNA variants within this sample encode the same CDR3. The genes are TRBV5-1 and TRBJ2-2; 8 bases fit TRBD1. J gave up 7 bases and V 3 bases, and 8 bases lay outside the gene matches. This CDR3 region has 15 residues. Germline CDR1 and CDR2: SGHRS and YFSETQ. CDR3 amino acids: CASSSGQGSSGELFF. CDR3 sequence (DNA): TGCGCCAGCAGCTCCGGACAGGGAAGTAGCGGGGAGCTGTTTTTT.

The chain uses TRBV6-1 and TRBJ1-1; D unresolved. V was trimmed by 6 bases and J by 4 bases, leaving 12 bases between them. The CDR3 length is 13 residues. Germline V gene data show CDR1 as MNHNS and CDR2 as SASEGT. In nucleotides, the CDR3 is TGTGCCAGCAGGAGTCTTGCAGCCACTGAAGCTTTCTTT. Translation gives CASRSLAATEAFF.

The chain links TRBV15 to TRBJ2-7, with D perhaps matching TRBD1 (7 bases). The germline V and J ends were trimmed by 0 bases and 4 bases, with 13 bases remaining between them. CDR1 and CDR2 (germline): LNHNV, YYDKDF (reference sequence). The CDR3 contains 15 residues. The CDR3 region is CATSREGQGGYEQYF. For the CDR3, the DNA is TGTGCCACCAGCAGAGAGGGGCAGGGGGGTTACGAGCAGTACTTC.

The V gene is TRBV4-1, the J gene TRBJ1-4, with TRBD1 matching over 7 bases. With 4 bases clipped from V and 6 bases from J, the junction kept 8 bases outside the gene matches. This CDR3 spans 15 amino acids. Germline V gives CDR1 MGHRA, CDR2 YSYEKL. CDR3: CASSRKGTEDEKLFF. The CDR3 coding sequence is TGCGCCAGCAGCCGGAAAGGGACAGAGGATGAAAAACTGTTTTTT.

This clone was picked up a small number of times. This chain connects TRBV5-1 to TRBJ1-1, with 9 bases fitting TRBD1. The V gene end was trimmed by 5 bases and the J gene end by 1 base; junction bases not matched to a gene: 3. CDR1 SGHRS and CDR2 YFSETQ come from the germline V gene. The CDR3 contains 14 residues. The CDR3 DNA follows: TGCGCCAGCAGACAGGGGGCGGGGAACACTGAAGCTTTCTTT. This codes for CASRQGAGNTEAFF.

This clone was counted at least ten times. V gene TRBV27 combines with J gene TRBJ2-3, with D possibly being TRBD2 (5 bases). Germline values: CDR1 MNHEY, CDR2 SMNVEV (reference sequence). Between the trimmed V and J ends, which lost 5 bases and 6 bases, there was a span of 15 bases. The CDR3 loop spans 14 amino acids. The CDR3 DNA follows: TGTGCCAGCAGTCCTCAGAGGGTATGGGATACGCAGTATTTT. Encoded protein: CASSPQRVWDTQYF.

This clone was detected once. The chain employs TRBV29-1 and TRBJ2-5; the D gene is possibly TRBD2 (6 bases). V was cut by 6 bases and J by 5 bases, with 25 bases left in between. Germline V gene data show CDR1 as SQVTM and CDR2 as ANQGSEA. This CDR3 has 16 amino acids. The CDR3: CSVPAGLGVVGETQYF. CDR3 bases: TGCAGCGTACCGGCGGGGCTTGGGGTAGTAGGGGAGACCCAGTACTTC.

V and J are TRBV28 and TRBJ1-1; 10 positions agree with TRBD1. The CDR3 runs 15 residues. V shed 1 base and J 5 bases; nucleotides not matched to a gene: 4. Germline values: CDR1 MDHEN, CDR2 SYDVKM. The CDR3 spells CASSLSGTGDTEAFF. The CDR3 nucleotides read TGTGCCAGCAGTTTATCCGGGACAGGGGATACTGAAGCTTTCTTT.

The chain recombines TRBV5-6 with TRBJ2-5, with 14 bases aligning to TRBD2. Germline lookup yields CDR1 SGHDT and CDR2 YYEEEE. The junction had 5 bases not matched to a gene; V was cut back by 4 bases and J by 6 bases. There are 15 residues in the CDR3. This CDR3 reads CASSRGLAGGKTQYF. DNA of the CDR3: TGTGCCAGCAGCCGCGGACTAGCGGGAGGCAAGACCCAGTACTTC.

This clone was seen just once. The chain couples TRBV18 to TRBJ2-4, with TRBD2 matching over 13 bases. Germline V lookup: CDR1 KGHSH, CDR2 LQKENI. The V segment lost 6 bases and the J segment 5 bases; nucleotides outside the gene matches: 10. The CDR3 has 17 amino acids. CDR3 sequence reads: CASSRGTSGTGENIQYF. The CDR3 region has the DNA TGTGCCAGCTCGAGGGGGACTAGCGGGACCGGGGAAAACATTCAGTACTTC.

CDR3 nucleotides: TGTGCCAGCAGTTACGGTGGCGGCTATTCACCCCTCCACTTT. Protein sequence: CASSYGGGYSPLHF. The V call is TRBV6-5, the J call TRBJ1-6; D remains unclear. V dropped 2 bases and J dropped 8 bases, with 10 bases sitting between them. The CDR3 spans 14 residues. Germline CDR1 and CDR2: MNHEY and SVGAGI.

This chain joins TRBV5-1 and TRBJ2-7; 9 bases fit TRBD2. The CDR3 sequence is 15 residues long. The J segment lost 4 bases and the V segment lost 4 bases, leaving 9 bases of the junction unmatched. In germline, CDR1 is SGHRS, CDR2 YFSETQ. The CDR3 nucleotides are TGCGCCAGCAGCATTAGCGGGAGTGGGGTGTACGAGCAGTACTTC. Translating gives CASSISGSGVYEQYF.

V and J are TRBV28 and TRBJ2-5; D remains ambiguous. This CDR3 spans 15 amino acids. Trimming removed 4 bases at V and 1 base at J, with 13 bases between. Looked up from germline, CDR1 is MDHEN and CDR2 is SYDVKM. This CDR3 is CASSSRATGQETQYF. The CDR3, as DNA: TGTGCCAGCAGTTCCCGGGCTACGGGCCAAGAGACCCAGTACTTC.